The sequence of this T cell receptor beta chain was determined in a study of graft-versus-host responses after intestinal transplantation. Looking at the study overall: Once they had received anti-thymocyte globulin induction, all recipients took tacrolimus and steroids for about three years. Findings and limits, study-wide: Early post-transplant HvG declines tracked with peak circulating GvH clone levels. Recipient marrow held GvH clones, some first seen in ileum or blood. Graft-donor T cell macrochimerism coincided with high graft-versus-host to host-versus-graft clonal ratios in allografts.

Turning to this clone: The antigen is unknown.

Using immunoSEQ multiplex PCR, the repertoire was profiled, and TCRdb retains in-frame clones only, with some absent. The table shows roughly 60,000 clones, with around nine tenths occurring only once. From germline, CDR1 is LGHNA and CDR2 YNFKEQ. Losses at the gene ends were 5 bases for V and 6 bases for J; bases not matched to a gene: 3. This CDR3 region has 13 residues. The chain links TRBV4-2 to TRBJ2-1; the match to TRBD2 covers 8 bases. The specimen comprised PBMCs, sampled 118 to 130 days after intestinal transplantation. The sequence came from a human patient who received an intestinal transplant, so some T cells may come from the graft donor. The CDR3 region has the DNA TGTGCCAGCAGCATGGGGACTAGCAATGAGCAGTTCTTC. This gives the protein CASSMGTSNEQFF.